This passage covers 5 T cell receptor beta chains from one sample sequenced in a study of blood T cell repertoires in COVID-19. Method: immunoSEQ multiplex PCR; TCRdb's copy keeps in-frame clones and lacks some. The table includes 200,000 to 250,000 clones, approximately 86% detected once. Material for sequencing was PBMCs or T cells enriched from blood (not recorded which). These receptors came from a woman between 45 and 65 years old with acute COVID-19.

Only a few counts were recorded for this clone. The CDR3 region is CAWSRQVTANQPQHF. Written as DNA, the CDR3 is TGTGCCTGGAGTCGGCAGGTGACCGCCAATCAGCCCCAGCATTTT. The chain combines TRBV30 with TRBJ1-5; D uncertain. Germline assignment: CDR1 GTSNPN and CDR2 SVGIG (reference sequence). CDR3 length: 15 amino acids. V lost 2 bases, J lost 3 bases, and 14 bases lay in between. Combining the CDR3 with reference TRBV30 and TRBJ1-5 gives the whole variable domain SQTIHQWPATLVQPVGSPLSLECTVEGTSNPNLYWYRQAAGRGLQLLFYSVGIGQISSEVPQNLSASRPQDRQFILSSKKLLLSDSGFYLCAWSRQVTANQPQHFGDGTRLSIL.

The V and J genes are TRBV7-9 and TRBJ1-6; 9 bases are a match to TRBD1. Germline CDR1 SEHNR, CDR2 FQNEAQ (reference sequence). This CDR3 is 17 amino acids long. The trim removed 5 bases at V and 1 base at J, leaving 6 bases unmatched. CDR3 sequence (DNA): TGTGCCAGCAGCACAAACAGGGGGCGTTCCTATAATTCACCCCTCCACTTT. It translates to CASSTNRGRSYNSPLHF.

V is TRBV18 and J is TRBJ1-4; D may be TRBD1 (5 bases). The CDR3 runs to 14 residues. The V gene's germline CDR1 is KGHSH and CDR2 LQKENI. V was trimmed by 3 bases and J by 6 bases, leaving 11 bases between them. CDR3 nucleotides: TGTGCCAGCTCACCGGACACATCTTATGAAAAACTGTTTTTT. Its translation is CASSPDTSYEKLFF. Based on the CDR3 plus reference TRBV18 and TRBJ1-4, the full variable domain is NAGVMQNPRHLVRRRGQEARLRCSPMKGHSHVYWYRQLPEEGLKFMVYLQKENIIDESGMPKERFSAEFPKEGPSILRIQQVVRGDSAAYFCASSPDTSYEKLFFGSGTQLSVL.

The chain joins TRBV29-1 to TRBJ1-1; 9 bases are a match to TRBD1. Germline CDR1 and CDR2: SQVTM and ANQGSEA. The CDR3 is made up of 15 amino acids. Unmatched junction bases numbered 6, after V lost 0 bases and J lost 4 bases. The DNA for the CDR3 is TGCAGCGTTGAAGACTGGGACAGGGCGAGCACTGAAGCTTTCTTT. Amino acids: CSVEDWDRASTEAFF. The full variable domain, completed using reference TRBV29-1 and TRBJ1-1, is SAVISQKPSRDICQRGTSLTIQCQVDSQVTMMFWYRQQPGQSLTLIATANQGSEATYESGFVIDKFPISRPNLTFSTLTVSNMSPEDSSIYLCSVEDWDRASTEAFFGQGTRLTVV.

V usage is TRBV7-2 and J usage is TRBJ1-5, with a possible D match to TRBD1 (5 bases). The germline V gene encodes CDR1 SGHTA and CDR2 FQGNSA. The CDR3 contains 13 residues. The V and J ends lost 5 bases and 6 bases respectively, with 11 bases between them. The CDR3 DNA is TGTGCCAGCAGCCAGCCGGGGGGTCAGCCCCAGCATTTT. Translating it yields CASSQPGGQPQHF.